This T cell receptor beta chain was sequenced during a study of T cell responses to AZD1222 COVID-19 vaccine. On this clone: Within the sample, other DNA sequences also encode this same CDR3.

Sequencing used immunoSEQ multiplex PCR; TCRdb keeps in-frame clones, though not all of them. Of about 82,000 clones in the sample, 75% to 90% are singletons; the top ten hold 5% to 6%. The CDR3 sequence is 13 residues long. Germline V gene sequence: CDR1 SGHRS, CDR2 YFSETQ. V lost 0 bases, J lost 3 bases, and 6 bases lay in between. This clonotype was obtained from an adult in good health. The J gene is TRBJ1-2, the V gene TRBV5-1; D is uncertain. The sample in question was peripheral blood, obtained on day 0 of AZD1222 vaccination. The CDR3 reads CASSLEGDYGYTF. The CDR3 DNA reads TGCGCCAGCAGCTTGGAAGGAGACTATGGCTACACCTTC.